This T cell receptor beta chain was documented in a study of T cells in Graves' hyperthyroidism and ophthalmopathy. Points from the study as a whole: Through a model of 13 V-J features, ophthalmopathy was separated from stable hyperthyroidism. Model predictions of ophthalmopathy came a median 6.5 months before onset.

Amplified regions were TCR beta CDR3 sequences from RNA transcripts. TCR CDR3 underwent first-round RT-PCR with the HTBI primer set. Via MiXCR, TCRdb re-called the multiplex PCR reads, giving one row per CDR3 protein. The sample gives some 490,000 distinct CDR3 sequences, about 16% of which show up once; around 28% is in the top ten. After removal of 3 bases from V and 1 base from J, the junction contained 12 bases not matched to a gene. CDR1 DFQATT and CDR2 SNEGSKA come from the germline V gene (reference sequence). The CDR3 contains 17 residues. The study included ophthalmopathy patients with Clinical Activity Score at least 3, NOSPECS grade at least 4 and duration under 3 months. Patients were excluded for uncontrolled infection, other autoimmune disease, pregnancy or lactation. This clonotype was observed at least ten times. Its antigen is unidentified.

The chain carries TRBV20-1 and TRBJ2-5; 9 bases agree with TRBD1. This sequence was found in a woman in her twenties or thirties with Graves' ophthalmopathy. Input material: blood. This CDR3 is CSASPFRDRVSQETQYF. CDR3 DNA: TGCAGTGCTAGTCCATTCCGGGACAGGGTATCCCAAGAGACCCAGTACTTC.